One sample yielded the 25 T cell receptor beta chains listed below, sequenced in a study of blood T cell repertoires in COVID-19. The table came from immunoSEQ multiplex PCR; TCRdb's copy has only in-frame clones and leaves some out. The data show approximately 220,000 clones, 84% seen once. Specimen: peripheral blood. These receptors all come from a woman aged 55-75 years who had recovered from COVID-19.

CDR3 sequence: CASSQDWGGSNTEAFF. CDR3 coding DNA: TGTGCCAGCTCGCAGGACTGGGGGGGCTCGAACACTGAAGCTTTCTTT. The rearrangement uses TRBV18 and TRBJ1-1; a weak D match, TRBD1 (6 bases). The germline V gene has CDR1 KGHSH and CDR2 LQKENI. Trimming pared 6 bases from V and 1 base from J, leaving 18 bases between. CDR3 length: 16 residues. Together with reference TRBV18 and TRBJ1-1, the CDR3 gives the full variable domain: NAGVMQNPRHLVRRRGQEARLRCSPMKGHSHVYWYRQLPEEGLKFMVYLQKENIIDESGMPKERFSAEFPKEGPSILRIQQVVRGDSAAYFCASSQDWGGSNTEAFFGQGTRLTVV.

J is TRBJ2-3 and V is TRBV5-1, with TRBD1 matching over 8 bases. Germline V gene sequence: CDR1 SGHRS, CDR2 YFSETQ. This CDR3 comprises 16 residues. The junction had 7 bases not matched to a gene; V was cut back by 4 bases and J by 0 bases. CDR3 bases: TGCGCCAGCAGCCCCGGACAGGGCATGAGCACAGATACGCAGTATTTT. This translates into CASSPGQGMSTDTQYF.

This clone came up once. V usage is TRBV5-4 and J usage is TRBJ1-2; 8 nucleotides align to TRBD1. Per the germline V gene, CDR1 is SGHNT and CDR2 is YYREEE (reference sequence). Germline trimming cut 3 bases from V and 7 bases from J; bases unmatched to any gene: 8. CDR3 length: 14 residues. Here the CDR3 DNA reads TGTGCCAGCAGCTCGGCCCAGGGGGCTTTTGGCTACACCTTC. It translates to CASSSAQGAFGYTF.

The chain uses TRBV4-1 and TRBJ1-2; D unresolved. V was clipped by 0 bases and J by 2 bases, with 7 bases between them. Germline CDR1 is MGHRA and CDR2 is YSYEKL. The CDR3 runs 14 residues. The CDR3 sequence is CASSQEGENYGYTF. The CDR3 region has the DNA TGCGCCAGCAGCCAAGAGGGAGAAAACTATGGCTACACCTTC.

The sample holds a few counts of this clone. This sequence joins TRBV2 and TRBJ2-2, with no clear D. V gave up 5 bases and J gave up 1 base, with 11 bases separating them. The CDR3 runs to 15 residues. Germline V CDR1 and CDR2: SNHLY, FYNNEI. CDR3 DNA: TGTGCCAGCAGTAGGAGCTCTATGAACACCGGGGAGCTGTTTTTT. Its protein is CASSRSSMNTGELFF.

The chain has TRBV7-6 and TRBJ2-5, with 11 bases fitting TRBD2. From germline, CDR1 is SGHVS and CDR2 FNYEAQ. After removal of 1 base from V and 13 bases from J, the junction contained 8 bases not matched to a gene. CDR3 length: 14 amino acids. The CDR3: CASSLVAGGPGLYF. In DNA, the CDR3 is TGTGCCAGCAGCTTAGTAGCGGGGGGGCCCGGACTGTACTTC.

V usage is TRBV15 and J usage is TRBJ1-4, with 10 bases fitting TRBD1. The CDR3 runs 16 residues. V lost 3 bases, J lost 8 bases, and 9 bases stayed unmatched. CDR1 LNHNV and CDR2 YYDKDF come from the germline V gene (reference sequence). DNA for the CDR3: TGTGCCACCAGCAGGTTGGGACAGGGGATTGGGGAAAAACTGTTTTTT. It yields the protein CATSRLGQGIGEKLFF.

The V gene is TRBV7-3, the J gene TRBJ2-2; 8 bases fit TRBD2. V shed 1 base, J shed 3 bases, and the junction held 4 bases outside the gene matches. Germline-derived CDR1 and CDR2 are SGHTA and FQGTGA. The CDR3 has 16 amino acids. This CDR3 is CASSLNAGGYTGELFF. The CDR3 DNA reads TGTGCCAGCAGCTTAAACGCGGGGGGCTACACCGGGGAGCTGTTTTTT.

The J gene is TRBJ2-7, the V gene TRBV5-3, with TRBD1 identical over 9 bases. TRBV5-3 is an ORF for which the function is uncertain. Trimming cost V 5 bases and J 2 bases; bases outside gene matches: 8. The CDR3 loop spans 15 amino acids. The chain's CDR3 is CARRSDRGPTYEQYF. The DNA of the CDR3 is TGTGCCAGAAGGTCGGACAGGGGTCCTACCTACGAGCAGTACTTC.

This clone was observed a few times. The chain links TRBV12-5 to TRBJ2-7, with TRBD1 matching 9 bases. V lost 5 bases to trimming and J lost 3 bases; unmatched junction nucleotides: 2. The CDR3 length is 13 residues. CDR1 and CDR2 (germline): LGHNT, FRNRAP. For the CDR3, the DNA is TGTGCTAGTGGTCGGGACAGGGACTACGAGCAGTACTTC. As protein: CASGRDRDYEQYF.

The rearrangement joins TRBV9 to TRBJ2-5, with unresolved D. This CDR3 contains 14 residues. Germline V gene data show CDR1 as SGDLS and CDR2 as YYNGEE. V was trimmed by 4 bases and J by 5 bases, leaving 15 bases between them. The CDR3 nucleotides read TGTGCCAGCAGCCCTTCCCGGGTTAGTGAGACCCAGTACTTC. Protein: CASSPSRVSETQYF.

This clone has only one observation. The chain combines TRBV3-1 (or the pseudogene TRBV3-2) with TRBJ2-5, with D unresolved. The CDR3 covers 17 residues. Trimming left V 0 bases short and J 6 bases short, with 20 bases between. The germline CDR1 and CDR2 sequences are LGHDT and YNNKEL (reference sequence). CDR3 region: CASSQDLTVLVKKTQYF. The CDR3 nucleotides are TGTGCCAGCAGCCAAGATCTAACAGTACTGGTTAAGAAGACCCAGTACTTC.

A single count supports this clone. The chain links TRBV11-2 to TRBJ2-5; 7 nucleotides match TRBD1. Germline V CDR1 and CDR2: SGHAT, FQNNGV. The CDR3 contains 16 residues. With V trimmed by 5 bases and J by 7 bases, 16 bases remained unmatched. CDR3 sequence: CASSPRRDGWTGTQYF. CDR3 bases: TGTGCCAGCAGCCCTCGCCGTGACGGGTGGACAGGGACCCAGTACTTC.

The V call is TRBV30, the J call TRBJ1-2; the match to TRBD1 covers 8 bases. The trim removed 2 bases at V and 8 bases at J, leaving 10 bases unmatched. Germline loops: CDR1 GTSNPN, CDR2 SVGIG (reference sequence). The CDR3 loop spans 14 amino acids. CDR3 nucleotide sequence: TGTGCCTGGAGTCCAGGGGGCAACCTGAAGGGCTACACCTTC. It yields the protein CAWSPGGNLKGYTF.

This chain uses TRBV6-1 with TRBJ1-5; D gene uncertain. Trimming stripped 2 bases from V and 3 bases from J, with 8 bases between. The germline V gene has CDR1 MNHNS and CDR2 SASEGT. This CDR3 region has 14 residues. The CDR3 reads CASSERRNNQPQHF. Written as DNA, the CDR3 is TGTGCCAGCAGTGAAAGGCGGAACAATCAGCCCCAGCATTTT.

The chain is built from TRBV6-5 and TRBJ1-2; 8 nucleotides line up with TRBD1. CDR1 is MNHEY, CDR2 SVGAGI, per germline. The CDR3 is 13 amino acids. Trimming took 0 bases from V and 6 from J; bases not matched to a gene: 0. The DNA for the CDR3 is TGTGCCAGCAGTTACTCGGACAGGGATGGCTACACCTTC. It is translated as CASSYSDRDGYTF.

The rearrangement links TRBV6-2 or TRBV6-3 to TRBJ1-5; 9 nucleotides match TRBD1. The germline V gene encodes CDR1 MNHEY and CDR2 SVGEGT. The CDR3 contains 17 residues. V dropped 2 bases and J dropped 4; count of bases not matched to a gene: 9. The CDR3 nucleotides read TGTGCCAGCAGTTACGCGACCGGGACAGGGTTGAATCAGCCCCAGCATTTT. This sequence encodes CASSYATGTGLNQPQHF.

This chain joins TRBV4-1 and TRBJ1-1; D is unresolved. Germline-derived CDR1 and CDR2 are MGHRA and YSYEKL. Trimming cost V 0 bases and J 6 bases, with 8 bases left between them. CDR3 length: 13 residues. CDR3 residues: CASSQERRSEAFF. The CDR3, as DNA: TGCGCCAGCAGCCAAGAGCGGAGGTCTGAAGCTTTCTTT.

This clone is a singleton in its sample. CDR3 nucleotides: TGTGCCAGTAGCCCGACAGGGTCTAATGAAAAACTGTTTTTT. Its translation: CASSPTGSNEKLFF. This chain uses TRBV19 with TRBJ1-4; 7 bases align to TRBD1. Looked up from germline, CDR1 is LNHDA and CDR2 is SQIVND (reference sequence). The CDR3 runs to 14 residues. With V trimmed by 6 bases and J by 3 bases, 4 bases remained unmatched.

The chain links TRBV20-1 to TRBJ2-2, with D perhaps matching TRBD1 (5 bases). CDR3 length: 14 amino acids. Germline V gene data show CDR1 as DFQATT and CDR2 as SNEGSKA (reference sequence). V was clipped by 3 bases and J by 3 bases, with 11 bases between them. DNA for the CDR3: TGCAGTGCTAGTTCCAGGGCGTACACCGGGGAGCTGTTTTTT. Its translation: CSASSRAYTGELFF.

The chain carries TRBV13 and TRBJ1-3, with D hard to call. Trimming took 10 bases from V and 0 from J, leaving 13 bases between them. In germline, CDR1 is PRHDT, CDR2 FYEKMQ (reference sequence). This CDR3 comprises 14 residues. CDR3 nucleotides: TGTGCCACCCCCCGGCGGTCCTCTGGAAACACCATATATTTT. Amino acid sequence: CATPRRSSGNTIYF.

V is TRBV19 and J is TRBJ1-5; 7 bases map to TRBD1. V was pared by 4 bases and J by 4 bases, with 4 bases of the junction left unmatched. Germline V gene data show CDR1 as LNHDA and CDR2 as SQIVND (reference sequence). The CDR3 runs 14 residues. The CDR3, as DNA: TGTGCCAGTAGTAGGACAGGAGGAAATCAGCCCCAGCATTTT. This encodes CASSRTGGNQPQHF.

This clone appeared a single time. This chain links TRBV4-2 with TRBJ2-2; the D is unclear. CDR1 and CDR2 (germline): LGHNA, YNFKEQ. The V end lost 1 base, the J end lost 2 bases, and 5 bases lay between the germline ends. CDR3 length: 14 amino acids. CDR3 sequence: CASSQATNTGELFF. The CDR3 DNA follows: TGTGCCAGCAGCCAAGCTACTAACACCGGGGAGCTGTTTTTT.

This clone was seen just once. The chain uses TRBV5-4 and TRBJ1-3, with 8 nucleotides matching TRBD1. Germline CDR1 SGHNT, CDR2 YYREEE (reference sequence). V trimming: 4 bases; J trimming: 1 base; junction bases outside the gene matches: 4. This CDR3 has 15 amino acids. The CDR3: CASSPDRGSGNTIYF. The DNA of the CDR3 is TGTGCCAGCAGCCCAGACAGGGGATCTGGAAACACCATATATTTT.

The chain combines TRBV5-4 with TRBJ2-7; TRBD2 matches at 7 bases. Germline V lookup: CDR1 SGHNT, CDR2 YYREEE (reference sequence). The CDR3 extends over 15 amino acids. The V and J ends lost 2 bases and 1 base, in that order; junction bases with no gene match: 6. CDR3 loop: CASSFERGESYEQYF. DNA for the CDR3: TGTGCCAGCAGCTTTGAGCGGGGTGAGTCCTACGAGCAGTACTTC.